Listed below are T cell receptor beta chains from one sample, sequenced in a study of T cell responses to AZD1222 COVID-19 vaccine. TCRdb's table, derived via immunoSEQ multiplex PCR, lists solely in-frame clones and lacks some. The sample shows about 86,000 clones, about nine tenths of them seen only once. The sequencing here drew on peripheral blood, taken 28 days after the second AZD1222 dose. The receptors shown here come from an adult who received the AZD1222 COVID-19 vaccine. Each CDR3 is given with its conserved first and last residue. A D gene is named only where the DNA matches it firmly. Size is omitted from some rows. Given values are once, few, many or a class for expanded clones.

V gene	J gene	clone size	D gene	CDR3 protein	CDR3 DNA
TRBV11-1	TRBJ2-2	-	-	CASRAGSTGELFF	TGTGCCAGCAGGGCCGGGAGCACCGGGGAGCTGTTTTTT
TRBV6-2/TRBV6-3	TRBJ2-5	-	-	CASSPRQSTQETQYF	TGTGCCAGCAGTCCGCGACAGAGCACCCAAGAGACCCAGTACTTC
TRBV16	TRBJ2-1	once	TRBD1	CASSQSLPWDSSYNEQFF	TGTGCCAGCAGCCAATCCTTGCCATGGGACAGCTCCTACAATGAGCAGTTCTTC
TRBV7-3	TRBJ2-5	-	-	CASSFGPDQETQYF	TGTGCCAGCAGCTTCGGGCCAGACCAAGAGACCCAGTACTTC
TRBV15	TRBJ1-3	-	-	CAVQTGLVDTIYF	TGTGCCGTCCAAACAGGGTTGGTTGACACCATATATTTT
TRBV4-1	TRBJ2-3	-	TRBD2	CASSQPLGLAESTDTQYF	TGCGCCAGCAGCCAACCTCTCGGACTAGCGGAAAGCACAGATACGCAGTATTTT
TRBV18	TRBJ1-2	-	-	CASSPPGANYGYTF	TGTGCCAGCTCACCACCCGGCGCGAACTATGGCTACACCTTC
TRBV4-2	TRBJ1-1	-	-	CASSQDTGLAFF	TGTGCCAGCAGCCAAGATACAGGATTGGCTTTCTTT
TRBV6-4	TRBJ2-3	-	TRBD2	CASSDSASGGRDTQYF	TGTGCCAGCAGTGACTCGGCTAGCGGGGGCAGAGATACGCAGTATTTT
TRBV5-4	TRBJ1-6	few	-	CASSLGLGGSNSPLHF	TGTGCCAGCAGCTTGGGATTAGGGGGTTCTAATTCACCCCTCCACTTT
TRBV28	TRBJ1-4	-	TRBD1	CASSPSGDRDEKLFF	TGTGCCAGCAGCCCTTCAGGGGACAGGGATGAAAAACTGTTTTTT
TRBV7-9	TRBJ1-4	-	-	CASSHADGGGEKLFF	TGTGCCAGCAGTCACGCCGACGGAGGAGGTGAAAAACTGTTTTTT
TRBV11-2	TRBJ1-6	-	-	CASSLNSPLHF	TGTGCCAGCAGCTTGAATTCACCCCTCCACTTT
TRBV5-6	TRBJ2-2	once	-	CASSLPYTGELFF	TGTGCCAGCAGCTTGCCATACACCGGGGAGCTGTTTTTT
TRBV27	TRBJ2-7	-	-	CASSEGGYEQYF	TGTGCCAGCAGCGAGGGTGGGTACGAGCAGTACTTC
TRBV12-3/TRBV12-4	TRBJ1-5	-	-	CASSPNDQPQHF	TGTGCCAGCAGCCCGAACGATCAGCCCCAGCATTTT
TRBV24-1	TRBJ2-3	-	-	CATSDPSRPGDTQYF	TGTGCCACCAGTGATCCTAGCAGGCCCGGCGATACGCAGTATTTT
TRBV6-2/TRBV6-3	TRBJ2-7	-	TRBD2	CASSLRGGPDYPYEQYF	TGTGCCAGCAGTTTGCGGGGGGGGCCCGACTATCCCTACGAGCAGTACTTC
TRBV5-1	TRBJ2-7	-	-	CASSIDTGKANEQYF	TGCGCCAGCAGCATAGACACAGGGAAGGCAAACGAGCAGTACTTC
TRBV7-2	TRBJ2-2	-	-	CASSLGTGELFF	TGTGCCAGCAGCTTGGGCACCGGGGAGCTGTTTTTT
TRBV5-6	TRBJ1-1	-	TRBD1	CASSTTGYATEAFF	TGTGCCAGCAGCACGACAGGGTATGCCACTGAAGCTTTCTTT
TRBV6-5	TRBJ2-6	-	TRBD1	CAGQQGSGANVLTF	TGTGCCGGTCAACAGGGGTCCGGGGCCAACGTCCTGACTTTC
TRBV4-3	TRBJ2-7	-	-	CASSPALEGFTYEQYF	TGCGCCAGCAGCCCGGCGCTTGAGGGTTTCACCTACGAGCAGTACTTC
TRBV4-3	TRBJ1-6	-	TRBD1	CASSQDSRGAGNSPLHF	TGCGCCAGCAGCCAAGATTCCAGGGGGGCGGGTAATTCACCCCTCCACTTT
TRBV7-9	TRBJ2-7	few	-	CASSREGGFGEQYF	TGTGCCAGCAGCCGCGAGGGGGGGTTTGGCGAGCAGTACTTC
TRBV13	TRBJ2-2	-	-	CASSLRGGMNTGELFF	TGTGCCAGCAGCCTACGAGGAGGGATGAACACCGGGGAGCTGTTTTTT
TRBV11-1	TRBJ2-7	-	-	CASSFGDRTYEQYF	TGTGCCAGCAGCTTTGGTGACAGAACCTACGAGCAGTACTTC
TRBV6-5	TRBJ1-1	-	-	CASSYSAANTEAFF	TGTGCCAGCAGTTACTCGGCAGCGAACACTGAAGCTTTCTTT
TRBV5-6	TRBJ1-6	once	TRBD1	CASSSGTGGSSPLHF	TGTGCCAGCAGTTCCGGGACAGGGGGCAGCTCACCCCTCCACTTT
TRBV7-9	TRBJ2-7	-	-	CASSLGFGDRGREYF	TGTGCCAGCAGCTTAGGATTTGGCGATCGGGGGAGAGAGTACTTC
TRBV6-6	TRBJ1-2	-	TRBD1	CASSQTPPGTGAYGYTF	TGTGCCAGCAGTCAGACTCCCCCCGGGACAGGAGCCTATGGCTACACCTTC
TRBV27	TRBJ2-5	-	-	CASSPRDLSPTDGETQYF	TGTGCCAGCAGTCCCAGGGATCTCAGTCCGACGGATGGAGAGACCCAGTACTTC
TRBV29-1	TRBJ2-5	-	TRBD1	CSVDSGGRGETQYF	TGCAGCGTTGATTCAGGGGGCAGGGGAGAGACCCAGTACTTC
TRBV28	TRBJ1-2	-	TRBD1	CASTGDREGGYTF	TGTGCCAGCACGGGGGACAGGGAGGGCGGCTACACCTTC
TRBV4-3	TRBJ2-3	-	TRBD1	CASSQTLGGQGRTDTQYF	TGCGCCAGCAGCCAAACCCTAGGGGGACAGGGTAGAACAGATACGCAGTATTTT
TRBV2	TRBJ2-1	-	-	CASRRGYNEQFF	TGTGCCAGCAGGAGGGGTTACAATGAGCAGTTCTTC
TRBV15	TRBJ2-1	-	-	CAIAGAGYNEQFF	TGTGCCATCGCGGGGGCCGGCTACAATGAGCAGTTCTTC
TRBV6-1	TRBJ1-1	-	TRBD1	CASSEGDRGEAFF	TGTGCCAGCAGTGAAGGGGACAGGGGTGAAGCTTTCTTT
TRBV28	TRBJ2-5	-	-	CASRPGTAQETQYF	TGTGCCAGCAGGCCCGGGACGGCACAAGAGACCCAGTACTTC
TRBV19	TRBJ2-7	-	-	CASSIGHPSSYEQYF	TGTGCCAGTAGTATAGGACACCCGAGCTCCTACGAGCAGTACTTC
TRBV24-1	TRBJ2-5	-	-	CATSDRSRGQETQYF	TGTGCCACCAGTGATCGCAGCAGGGGACAAGAGACCCAGTACTTC
TRBV7-9	TRBJ1-1	-	TRBD1	CASSPRDRTEAFF	TGTGCCAGCAGCCCCAGGGACAGGACTGAAGCTTTCTTT
TRBV9	TRBJ2-5	-	-	CASSVATGLVETQYF	TGTGCCAGCAGCGTAGCTACGGGGCTAGTGGAGACCCAGTACTTC
TRBV4-3	TRBJ1-1	-	-	CASSRSLGNTEAFF	TGCGCCAGCAGCCGCTCCCTTGGGAACACTGAAGCTTTCTTT
TRBV13	TRBJ2-5	-	TRBD1	CASSPGTGKETQYF	TGTGCCAGCAGCCCCGGGACAGGGAAAGAGACCCAGTACTTC
TRBV3-1/TRBV3-2	TRBJ2-7	-	-	CASSQDLGGEQYF	TGTGCCAGCAGCCAAGATCTGGGTGGGGAGCAGTACTTC